A single sample gave rise to the 26 T cell receptor beta chains below, sequenced in a study of cytomegalovirus exposure and HLA in healthy donors. Produced via immunoSEQ multiplex PCR; TCRdb's table is partial and in-frame only. The sample shows more than 95,000 clones, around 86% of them seen only once. Sequenced sample: PBMCs. The origin of the receptors is a woman aged 18-35 years in good health and CMV-seropositive.

This clone appeared once. V and J are TRBV7-9 and TRBJ1-4; no reliable D call. The V and J ends lost 1 base and 8 bases respectively, with 14 bases between them. CDR1 and CDR2 (germline): SEHNR, FQNEAQ (reference sequence). This CDR3 contains 15 residues. CDR3 DNA sequence: TGTGCCAGCAGCTTAGACCAGAGTTGGCGGGAAAAACTGTTTTTT. Translated: CASSLDQSWREKLFF.

J is TRBJ1-5 and V is TRBV28, with a possible D match to TRBD1 (6 bases). V lost 9 bases and J 9 bases, leaving 15 bases between the germline ends. CDR3 length: 12 residues. In germline, CDR1 is MDHEN, CDR2 SYDVKM. The CDR3 sequence: CASALGQRPQHF. CDR3 bases: TGTGCCAGTGCTTTAGGACAGCGGCCCCAGCATTTT.

This clone was counted a few times. The chain uses TRBV19 and TRBJ2-2; 11 bases are a match to TRBD2. Germline loops: CDR1 LNHDA, CDR2 SQIVND (reference sequence). Trimming took 7 bases from V and 5 from J; bases not matched to a gene: 12. The CDR3 runs 17 residues. DNA for the CDR3: TGTGCCAGTACCCGAGGACTAGCGGGCCCGAGTACCGGGGAGCTGTTTTTT. The encoded protein is CASTRGLAGPSTGELFF.

The chain employs TRBV28 and TRBJ1-2, with D perhaps TRBD1 (5 bases). V was cut by 5 bases and J by 0 bases, with 13 bases left in between. Germline assignment: CDR1 MDHEN and CDR2 SYDVKM. The CDR3 contains 15 residues. The CDR3 DNA is TGTGCCAGCAGTCCCGGAGGGGCTGCTAACTATGGCTACACCTTC. Translating it yields CASSPGGAANYGYTF.

The gene calls are TRBV27 and TRBJ1-2; tentatively, D is TRBD1 (6 bases). This CDR3 contains 13 residues. CDR1 is MNHEY, CDR2 SMNVEV, per germline (reference sequence). Trimming took 5 bases from V and 4 from J, leaving 11 bases between them. The CDR3: CASSLTGTYGYTF. The CDR3 nucleotides are TGTGCCAGCAGTCTAACAGGGACCTATGGCTACACCTTC.

The gene calls are TRBV19 and TRBJ2-1; TRBD2 matches 7 bases. After removal of 8 bases from V and 10 bases from J, the junction contained 5 bases not matched to a gene. The CDR3 is made up of 11 amino acids. Per the germline V gene, CDR1 is LNHDA and CDR2 is SQIVND (reference sequence). The CDR3 nucleotides read TGTGCCAGTGACATGGGGGGGGAGCAGTTCTTC. This codes for CASDMGGEQFF. Supplemented by reference TRBV19 and TRBJ2-1, the full variable domain reads DGGITQSPKYLFRKEGQNVTLSCEQNLNHDAMYWYRQDPGQGLRLIYYSQIVNDFQKGDIAEGYSVSREKKESFPLTVTSAQKNPTAFYLCASDMGGEQFFGPGTRLTVL.

The CDR3 nucleotides are TGCGCCAGCAGCCAAGTATCCGGGAGGGCCTTGACAGATACGCAGTATTTT. Translated: CASSQVSGRALTDTQYF. This chain links TRBV4-1 with TRBJ2-3; 8 nucleotides match TRBD2. The germline V gene encodes CDR1 MGHRA and CDR2 YSYEKL. The CDR3 consists of 17 residues. The junction had 9 bases not matched to a gene; V was cut back by 1 base and J by 3 bases.

The rearrangement joins TRBV6-1 to TRBJ2-2; D ambiguous. CDR1 and CDR2 from the germline V gene are MNHNS and SASEGT. V was clipped by 3 bases and J by 3 bases, with 8 bases between them. The CDR3 sequence is 14 residues long. The CDR3 protein is CASSEARYTGELFF. Written as DNA, the CDR3 is TGTGCCAGCAGTGAGGCCAGATACACCGGGGAGCTGTTTTTT.

The chain recombines TRBV4-1 with TRBJ1-2; D unclear. Germline V gives CDR1 MGHRA, CDR2 YSYEKL. Trimming stripped 6 bases from V and 5 bases from J, with 13 bases between. The CDR3 covers 13 residues. The CDR3 loop reads CASSKRVEYGYTF. CDR3 coding DNA: TGCGCCAGCAGTAAACGAGTGGAGTATGGCTACACCTTC.

The V gene is TRBV6-5, the J gene TRBJ2-5; tentatively, D is TRBD1 (5 bases). Per the germline V gene, CDR1 is MNHEY and CDR2 is SVGAGI. V was clipped by 1 base and J by 1 base, with 7 bases between them. CDR3 length: 14 amino acids. CDR3 residues: CASSYFDSQETQYF. Written as DNA, the CDR3 is TGTGCCAGCAGTTACTTTGACAGCCAAGAGACCCAGTACTTC.

The chain links TRBV4-1 to TRBJ2-5; 7 nucleotides line up with TRBD1. This CDR3 has 18 residues. Trimming removed 3 bases from V and 0 bases from J; junction bases left unmatched: 13. Germline V lookup: CDR1 MGHRA, CDR2 YSYEKL. This chain's CDR3 is CASSQFTGQGQDQETQYF. The CDR3 region has the DNA TGCGCCAGCAGCCAGTTTACCGGCCAAGGACAGGACCAAGAGACCCAGTACTTC.

The chain is built from TRBV18 and TRBJ1-1, with D possibly matching TRBD1 (5 bases). CDR3 length equals 13 residues. Germline values: CDR1 KGHSH, CDR2 LQKENI. V shed 4 bases and J shed 1 base, with 7 bases lying between them. The CDR3 here is CASSLGGNTEAFF. The DNA for the CDR3 is TGTGCCAGCTCACTCGGGGGGAACACTGAAGCTTTCTTT.

This clone occurred once. The chain is built from TRBV6-6 and TRBJ2-7; weak D call: TRBD1 (8 bases). The germline V and J ends were trimmed by 8 bases and 2 bases, with 16 bases remaining between them. This CDR3 has 14 amino acids. In germline, CDR1 is MNHNY, CDR2 SVGAGI (reference sequence). The CDR3 region is CASGRTGTTYEQYF. DNA of the CDR3: TGTGCCAGCGGACGGACAGGGACTACCTACGAGCAGTACTTC.

This clone showed up just once. The chain employs TRBV6-5 and TRBJ1-1, with D unclear. The CDR3 has 14 amino acids. Trimming took off 3 bases at V and 0 bases at J, with 8 bases between the two ends. Germline V lookup: CDR1 MNHEY, CDR2 SVGAGI. The CDR3 DNA is TGTGCCAGCAGTTATTCGTTAGTGAACACTGAAGCTTTCTTT. It codes for CASSYSLVNTEAFF.

The J gene is TRBJ2-1, the V gene TRBV19, with 9 nucleotides matching TRBD2. CDR1 and CDR2 (germline): LNHDA, SQIVND (reference sequence). This CDR3 has 14 residues. V shed 6 bases, J shed 6 bases, and the junction held 6 bases outside the gene matches. In DNA form, the CDR3 reads TGTGCCAGTAGCCATAGCGGGAGTGTCAATGAGCAGTTCTTC. This sequence encodes CASSHSGSVNEQFF.

The chain carries TRBV25-1 and TRBJ2-2, with a possible D match to TRBD2 (5 bases). The CDR3 consists of 16 residues. Germline CDR1 reads MGHDK; CDR2 reads SYGVNS. V lost 3 bases and J 6 bases, leaving 17 bases between the germline ends. The DNA of the CDR3 is TGTGCCAGCAGTGATATAACACCCCGAGGGTCCGGGGAGCTGTTTTTT. It encodes CASSDITPRGSGELFF.

V usage is TRBV2 and J usage is TRBJ2-5; 10 bases map to TRBD1. Germline loops: CDR1 SNHLY, CDR2 FYNNEI. This CDR3 contains 14 residues. V shed 7 bases and J 5 bases; nucleotides not matched to a gene: 7. The CDR3 spells CASNSGQGVETQYF. The CDR3 DNA is TGTGCCAGCAATTCTGGACAGGGGGTGGAGACCCAGTACTTC. The whole variable domain, filled in from reference TRBV2 and TRBJ2-5, reads EPEVTQTPSHQVTQMGQEVILRCVPISNHLYFYWYRQILGQKVEFLVSFYNNEISEKSEIFDDQFSVERPDGSNFTLKIRSTKLEDSAMYFCASNSGQGVETQYFGPGTRLLVL.

The chain employs TRBV6-6 and TRBJ2-2; D gene uncertain. CDR1 is MNHNY, CDR2 SVGAGI, per germline (reference sequence). The length of the CDR3 is 14 residues. V was pared by 0 bases and J by 4 bases, with 6 bases between. The CDR3 nucleotides read TGTGCCAGCAGTTACTCGAGAGGCACCGGGGAGCTGTTTTTT. This translates into CASSYSRGTGELFF.

The chain joins TRBV5-1 to TRBJ2-1; D is uncertain. Trimming shortened V by 4 bases and J by 8 bases, and 10 bases separated the two germline ends. The CDR3 covers 12 residues. Germline V gene lookup returns CDR1 SGHRS and CDR2 YFSETQ. CDR3 in amino acids: CASSLVIDEQFF. Here the CDR3 DNA reads TGCGCCAGCAGCCTAGTCATAGATGAGCAGTTCTTC.

This clone occurred once. The chain joins TRBV5-1 to TRBJ2-7; D remains ambiguous. This CDR3 is built from 13 residues. Germline assignment: CDR1 SGHRS and CDR2 YFSETQ. The V end lost 1 base, the J end lost 3 bases, and 8 bases lay between the germline ends. CDR3 residues: CASSLNGDYEQYF. CDR3 DNA: TGCGCCAGCAGCTTGAACGGAGACTACGAGCAGTACTTC.

The sample holds a few counts of this clone. The chain is built from TRBV2 and TRBJ2-3; possible D gene TRBD1, 6 bases. Deletions cut 6 bases from V and 1 base from J, with 17 bases between. CDR1 is SNHLY, CDR2 FYNNEI, per germline. The CDR3 has 16 amino acids. CDR3 protein: CASRADRMWGTDTQYF. The CDR3 bases are TGTGCCAGCAGGGCCGACAGGATGTGGGGCACAGATACGCAGTATTTT.

This clone was found a few times. The chain uses TRBV4-1 and TRBJ2-6, with TRBD2 as a possible D gene (5 bases). The length of the CDR3 is 17 residues. Trimming pared 0 bases from V and 2 bases from J, leaving 11 bases between. Germline V gene lookup returns CDR1 MGHRA and CDR2 YSYEKL. This CDR3 reads CASSQEERATGANVLTF. CDR3 DNA sequence: TGCGCCAGCAGCCAAGAGGAGAGGGCAACTGGGGCCAACGTCCTGACTTTC.

This chain uses TRBV19 with TRBJ2-7, with a possible D match to TRBD1 (5 bases). The CDR3 loop spans 12 amino acids. Per germline, CDR1 LNHDA and CDR2 SQIVND (reference sequence). V shed 3 bases and J shed 6 bases, with 9 bases lying between them. CDR3 amino acids: CASSIGAGEQYF. CDR3 in DNA: TGTGCCAGTAGTATTGGGGCAGGCGAGCAGTACTTC.

This clone occurred a few times. The rearrangement uses TRBV7-3 and TRBJ2-2; TRBD1 aligns across 7 bases. The CDR3 spans 13 residues. With 3 bases clipped from V and 6 bases from J, the junction kept 1 base outside the gene matches. Germline CDR1 SGHTA, CDR2 FQGTGA. CDR3 residues: CASSFTGAGELFF. The CDR3 DNA reads TGTGCCAGCAGCTTCACAGGGGCCGGGGAGCTGTTTTTT.

This clone has more than one count but fewer than ten. The rearrangement links TRBV6-1 to TRBJ1-5; D is perhaps TRBD1 (5 bases). V lost 3 bases and J 1 base, leaving 10 bases between the germline ends. The CDR3 has 15 amino acids. Germline values: CDR1 MNHNS, CDR2 SASEGT. CDR3 sequence: CASSDQGGSNQPQHF. The CDR3 DNA is TGTGCCAGCAGTGACCAGGGCGGAAGCAATCAGCCCCAGCATTTT.

The chain combines TRBV5-4 with TRBJ2-7, with D tentatively TRBD1 (6 bases). The CDR3 runs 14 residues. Germline CDR1 is SGHNT and CDR2 is YYREEE (reference sequence). V lost 3 bases, J lost 2 bases, and 12 bases lay in between. Here the CDR3 reads CASSSDRTPYEQYF. CDR3 DNA: TGTGCCAGCAGCTCTGACAGGACCCCCTACGAGCAGTACTTC.